Listed here is a single TCR beta chain. The data were taken from a study of blood T cell repertoires in COVID-19. Across the study: Samples of COVID-19 (acute and convalescent) were obtained from the United States, Italy and Spain.

Only in-frame clones appear in the TCRdb table, and some are missing; sequencing was by immunoSEQ multiplex PCR. The sample consists of about 180,000 clones, 65% to 90% of them appearing once. CDR3 size: 15 residues. V was clipped by 0 bases and J by 1 base, with 10 bases between them. The germline V gene has CDR1 SGHNT and CDR2 YYREEE (reference sequence). The sample taken for sequencing was peripheral blood. This receptor was identified in a man over 45 with active or convalescent COVID-19. This chain uses TRBV5-4 with TRBJ1-1; D possibly corresponds to TRBD1 (5 bases). As DNA, the CDR3 is TGTGCCAGCAGCTTGGCGGGGGGGTCGAACACTGAAGCTTTCTTT. This sequence encodes CASSLAGGSNTEAFF. Variable domain in full (rest from reference TRBV5-4 and TRBJ1-1): ETGVTQSPTHLIKTRGQQVTLRCSSQSGHNTVSWYQQALGQGPQFIFQYYREEENGRGNFPPRFSGLQFPNYSSELNVNALELDDSALYLCASSLAGGSNTEAFFGQGTRLTVV.